Presented here are 11 T cell receptor beta chains from one specimen sequenced in a study of T cell responses to AZD1222 COVID-19 vaccine. Produced via immunoSEQ multiplex PCR; TCRdb's table is partial and in-frame only. The data contain about 150,000 clones, roughly 87% of them singletons. The sequencing here drew on peripheral blood, taken on day 0 of AZD1222 vaccination. The receptor set was obtained from an adult in good health.

This chain links TRBV18 with TRBJ2-1; no reliable D call. Germline lookup yields CDR1 KGHSH and CDR2 LQKENI. The V and J ends lost 3 bases and 9 bases respectively, with 15 bases between them. This CDR3 has 14 residues. This CDR3 is CASSPETPPSEQFF. In nucleotides, the CDR3 is TGTGCCAGCTCACCGGAAACCCCGCCCAGTGAGCAGTTCTTC.

The CDR3 sequence is CASSFQGAGANVLTF. CDR3 nucleotide sequence: TGTGCCAGCAGCTTTCAGGGCGCTGGGGCCAACGTCCTGACTTTC. The chain recombines TRBV11-2 with TRBJ2-6; possibly TRBD1 for D (5 bases). The V and J ends lost 3 bases and 2 bases respectively, with 8 bases between them. CDR1 SGHAT and CDR2 FQNNGV come from the germline V gene. The CDR3 is 15 amino acids.

V usage is TRBV7-2 and J usage is TRBJ2-3; D gene unclear. This CDR3 contains 11 residues. V lost 3 bases, J lost 13 bases, and 11 bases lay in between. The V gene's germline CDR1 is SGHTA and CDR2 FQGNSA. For the CDR3, the DNA is TGTGCCAGCAGCTTGGCCCGTGTGGAGTATTTT. It is translated as CASSLARVEYF.

This rearrangement joins TRBV2 to TRBJ1-1, with no clear D. Germline V gene data show CDR1 as SNHLY and CDR2 as FYNNEI. This CDR3 spans 15 amino acids. V was trimmed by 1 base and J by 4 bases, leaving 13 bases between them. The CDR3 nucleotides read TGTGCCAGCAGTGAAGTAGGAGCCGTAGTCACTGAAGCTTTCTTT. Translating gives CASSEVGAVVTEAFF.

This sequence joins TRBV29-1 and TRBJ1-5, with 9 bases that match TRBD1. This CDR3 is 13 amino acids long. The V gene's germline CDR1 is SQVTM and CDR2 ANQGSEA. The junction had 2 bases not matched to a gene; V was cut back by 4 bases and J by 4 bases. DNA for the CDR3: TGCAGCGTTGGAGGGACAGGGAATCAGCCCCAGCATTTT. Its protein is CSVGGTGNQPQHF. Based on the CDR3 plus reference TRBV29-1 and TRBJ1-5, the full variable domain is SAVISQKPSRDICQRGTSLTIQCQVDSQVTMMFWYRQQPGQSLTLIATANQGSEATYESGFVIDKFPISRPNLTFSTLTVSNMSPEDSSIYLCSVGGTGNQPQHFGDGTRLSIL.

The V call is TRBV27, the J call TRBJ1-3; D is uncertain. There are 16 residues in the CDR3. Trimming removed 5 bases at V and 0 bases at J, with 14 bases between. Germline loops: CDR1 MNHEY, CDR2 SMNVEV (reference sequence). Here the CDR3 DNA reads TGTGCCAGCAGTCCCGCTGGGGTATACTCTGGAAACACCATATATTTT. This gives the protein CASSPAGVYSGNTIYF.

The chain has TRBV9 and TRBJ1-1, with TRBD1 matching over 9 bases. There are 15 residues in the CDR3. From germline, CDR1 is SGDLS and CDR2 YYNGEE. V was clipped by 4 bases and J by 4 bases; unmatched bases: 8. For the CDR3, the DNA is TGTGCCAGCAGCCTTCTACAGGGGGCGGGCACTGAAGCTTTCTTT. Its translation is CASSLLQGAGTEAFF.

This chain joins TRBV5-6 and TRBJ2-7; D may be TRBD1 (6 bases). Germline-derived CDR1 and CDR2 are SGHDT and YYEEEE. This CDR3 is built from 15 residues. V was trimmed by 7 bases and J by 6 bases, leaving 23 bases between them. CDR3 bases: TGTGCCAGCGGATCGAACAGGGATACTTCTCCCGAGCAGTACTTC. Translating it yields CASGSNRDTSPEQYF.

The table lists this clone with a count of one. This chain uses TRBV7-2 with TRBJ2-1; the match to TRBD2 covers 8 bases. The V gene's germline CDR1 is SGHTA and CDR2 FQGNSA. The CDR3 has 16 amino acids. Germline trimming cut 5 bases from V and 0 bases from J; bases unmatched to any gene: 6. The CDR3 reads CASSPLAGNSYNEQFF. CDR3 nucleotides: TGTGCCAGCAGCCCCCTAGCGGGCAACTCCTACAATGAGCAGTTCTTC.

The CDR3 bases are TGTGCCAGCAGCGTAGCTGTAGGATTCTACGAGCAGTACTTC. It translates to CASSVAVGFYEQYF. V gene TRBV9 combines with J gene TRBJ2-7; no firm D call. This CDR3 spans 14 amino acids. Trimming removed 0 bases from V and 3 bases from J, with 10 bases in between. Germline V gene sequence: CDR1 SGDLS, CDR2 YYNGEE.

The V and J genes are TRBV24-1 and TRBJ1-4; D gene uncertain. Germline lookup yields CDR1 KGHDR and CDR2 SFDVKD. This CDR3 is built from 13 residues. V lost 8 bases to trimming and J lost 7 bases, with 13 bases between them. The chain's CDR3 is CATTVPEGEKLFF. CDR3 nucleotides: TGTGCCACCACCGTTCCCGAGGGTGAAAAACTGTTTTTT.